A selection of T cell receptor beta chains follows, all from one sample in a study of blood T cell repertoires in COVID-19. This table comes from immunoSEQ multiplex PCR, and its TCRdb copy is limited to in-frame clones, with some not included. This sample carries a few hundred thousand clones, 65% to 85% of them seen once, and the ten largest clones take roughly 3%. The source material was peripheral blood. The source of these receptors is a woman in her twenties or thirties who had recovered from COVID-19. The CDR3 runs from the conserved cysteine through the conserved F or W. The D gene is left open where the match is weak. Where a row states a size, it is once, few, many or the class of an expanded clone; other rows omit it.

v_call	clone_size	j_call	d_call	cdr3_aa	cdr3_nt
TRBV5-1	-	TRBJ2-7	-	CASSLPSSYEQYF	TGCGCCAGCAGCTTACCCAGCTCCTACGAGCAGTACTTC
TRBV12-3/TRBV12-4	-	TRBJ2-7	-	CASSLDTWEQYF	TGTGCCAGCAGTTTAGACACCTGGGAGCAGTACTTC
TRBV10-1	-	TRBJ2-1	TRBD2	CASSLAGARGNEQFF	TGCGCCAGCAGCCTAGCGGGAGCCCGTGGCAATGAGCAGTTCTTC
TRBV10-1	-	TRBJ2-1	TRBD1	CASSETGEDEQFF	TGCGCCAGCAGCGAGACAGGGGAGGATGAGCAGTTCTTC
TRBV19	once	TRBJ2-3	TRBD2	CASTEAGGYTDTQYF	TGTGCCAGTACCGAAGCGGGAGGCTACACAGATACGCAGTATTTT
TRBV6-5	few	TRBJ1-2	-	CASRPMTEPYYGYTF	TGTGCCAGCCGACCCATGACAGAACCGTACTATGGCTACACCTTC
TRBV15	-	TRBJ2-1	TRBD2	CATSRGGTNNNEQFF	TGTGCCACCAGCAGAGGGGGGACTAACAACAATGAGCAGTTCTTC
TRBV4-1	once	TRBJ2-5	-	CASSRTGVVSETQYF	TGCGCCAGCAGCCGAACCGGGGTAGTCAGCGAGACCCAGTACTTC
TRBV28	many	TRBJ1-4	-	CASSRGTLRTNEKLFF	TGTGCCAGCAGTCGCGGGACCTTAAGGACTAATGAAAAACTGTTTTTT
TRBV28	-	TRBJ1-5	-	CASSLPRDSNQPQHF	TGTGCCAGCAGTTTACCCAGGGATAGCAATCAGCCCCAGCATTTT
TRBV12-5	-	TRBJ2-1	-	CASGLGGITYNEQFF	TGTGCTAGTGGTTTGGGCGGGATCACCTACAATGAGCAGTTCTTC
TRBV3-1/TRBV3-2	-	TRBJ2-5	-	CASSPTEGRRETQYF	TGTGCCAGCAGCCCAACTGAGGGGAGGAGGGAGACCCAGTACTTC
TRBV28	once	TRBJ2-1	TRBD2	CASRGTSGTYNEQFF	TGTGCCAGCAGGGGGACTAGCGGGACGTACAATGAGCAGTTCTTC
TRBV18	-	TRBJ1-5	-	CASSPPSGANQPQHF	TGTGCCAGCTCACCACCTTCAGGGGCCAATCAGCCCCAGCATTTT
TRBV7-9	once	TRBJ2-6	-	CASSWSPGRTDSGANVLTF	TGTGCCAGCAGCTGGAGCCCGGGACGGACAGACTCTGGGGCCAACGTCCTGACTTTC
TRBV6-5	-	TRBJ2-1	-	CASSYSGSSYNEQFF	TGTGCCAGCAGTTACTCGGGGAGCTCCTACAATGAGCAGTTCTTC
TRBV5-4	-	TRBJ2-2	TRBD1	CASSSGQGGTGELFF	TGTGCCAGCAGTTCGGGACAGGGGGGGACCGGGGAGCTGTTTTTT
TRBV9	-	TRBJ1-2	-	CASSESSNYGYTF	TGTGCCAGCAGCGAAAGTAGCAACTATGGCTACACCTTC
TRBV9	-	TRBJ2-1	TRBD2	CASSQTSGIYNEQFF	TGTGCCAGCAGCCAGACTAGCGGGATCTACAATGAGCAGTTCTTC
TRBV12-3/TRBV12-4	-	TRBJ2-5	TRBD1	CASGGGQDETQYF	TGTGCCAGCGGAGGGGGACAGGACGAGACCCAGTACTTC
TRBV9	-	TRBJ1-1	TRBD1	CASSAWDRGTEAFF	TGTGCCAGCAGCGCTTGGGACAGGGGCACTGAAGCTTTCTTT
TRBV6-6	-	TRBJ1-1	-	CASSPLNTEAFF	TGTGCCAGCAGCCCACTCAACACTGAAGCTTTCTTT
TRBV10-1	-	TRBJ2-7	-	CASSEADAYEQYF	TGCGCCAGCAGTGAAGCGGACGCCTACGAGCAGTACTTC
TRBV6-1	-	TRBJ2-4	TRBD1	CASSDGPGGNIQYF	TGTGCCAGCAGTGACGGGCCAGGGGGAAACATTCAGTACTTC
TRBV6-5	-	TRBJ2-7	-	CASSYLDRFYEQYF	TGTGCCAGCAGTTACCTCGACAGATTCTACGAGCAGTACTTC
TRBV2	-	TRBJ2-3	-	CASNSFERDTQYF	TGTGCCAGCAACTCTTTCGAGAGAGATACGCAGTATTTT
TRBV19	-	TRBJ2-7	-	CASSIGAKAYEQYF	TGTGCCAGTAGTATAGGGGCAAAAGCCTACGAGCAGTACTTC
TRBV28	-	TRBJ2-1	-	CASNRGGGNEQFF	TGTGCCAGCAACAGAGGGGGGGGGAATGAGCAGTTCTTC
TRBV30	-	TRBJ1-1	TRBD1	CAWSVVRDRGNTEAFF	TGTGCCTGGAGTGTGGTTCGGGACAGGGGGAACACTGAAGCTTTCTTT
TRBV19	-	TRBJ2-1	TRBD1	CASSPPGQGYNEQFF	TGTGCCAGTAGTCCACCGGGACAGGGATACAATGAGCAGTTCTTC
TRBV19	-	TRBJ2-1	TRBD2	CASSPGGRSNEQFF	TGTGCCAGTAGTCCGGGGGGGAGGAGCAATGAGCAGTTCTTC
TRBV9	once	TRBJ1-1	TRBD1	CASSLDGTGFSEAFF	TGTGCCAGCAGCCTAGACGGGACAGGGTTCTCTGAAGCTTTCTTT
TRBV19	-	TRBJ2-1	-	CASSTVLGSNYNEQFF	TGTGCCAGTAGTACGGTTTTAGGGAGTAATTACAATGAGCAGTTCTTC
TRBV9	-	TRBJ1-1	-	CASSRGGAEAFF	TGTGCCAGCAGCCGGGGGGGTGCGGAAGCTTTCTTT
TRBV28	-	TRBJ1-5	-	CASSPDQPQHF	TGTGCCAGCAGTCCCGATCAGCCCCAGCATTTT
TRBV6-5	-	TRBJ2-7	TRBD2	CASTLTSGRANEQYF	TGTGCCAGCACCCTGACTAGCGGGAGGGCAAACGAGCAGTACTTC
TRBV6-5	-	TRBJ2-2	-	CASRGGAPGELFF	TGTGCCAGCAGGGGGGGGGCCCCCGGGGAGCTGTTTTTT
TRBV30	-	TRBJ1-2	TRBD1	CAWSLKGASVYGYTF	TGTGCCTGGAGTTTAAAGGGGGCGTCGGTCTATGGCTACACCTTC
TRBV7-9	-	TRBJ2-1	TRBD2	CASSLGASGSSYNEQFF	TGTGCCAGCAGCTTAGGGGCTAGCGGTAGCTCCTACAATGAGCAGTTCTTC
TRBV19	-	TRBJ1-5	TRBD1	CATLPKTGGHQPQHF	TGTGCCACCTTACCGAAGACAGGGGGGCATCAGCCCCAGCATTTT
TRBV6-1	-	TRBJ2-5	-	CASSESKNSPPPQETQYF	TGTGCCAGCAGTGAATCGAAGAACAGTCCCCCTCCCCAAGAGACCCAGTACTTC
TRBV30	-	TRBJ1-1	-	CAWSVGEELEAFF	TGTGCCTGGAGTGTGGGGGAGGAGTTGGAAGCTTTCTTT
TRBV27	-	TRBJ1-3	-	CASSSPGDSGNTIYF	TGTGCCAGCAGTTCCCCGGGGGACTCTGGAAACACCATATATTTT
TRBV19	once	TRBJ2-3	-	CASSTRGSSTDTQYF	TGTGCCAGTAGTACAAGGGGCAGCAGCACAGATACGCAGTATTTT
TRBV28	-	TRBJ1-5	TRBD1	CASRPPGDRGPWRQPQHF	TGTGCCAGCAGACCCCCGGGGGACAGGGGGCCCTGGCGTCAGCCCCAGCATTTT
TRBV6-5	-	TRBJ1-1	-	CASTGRGAYNTEAFF	TGTGCCAGCACCGGGCGGGGGGCTTATAACACTGAAGCTTTCTTT
TRBV5-6	-	TRBJ2-3	-	CASSLESGHGTDTQYF	TGTGCCAGCAGCTTGGAAAGCGGGCACGGCACAGATACGCAGTATTTT
TRBV13	-	TRBJ2-1	TRBD2	CASSLFRTGGPGEQFF	TGTGCCAGCAGCTTATTCCGAACGGGAGGGCCAGGTGAGCAGTTCTTC
TRBV11-2	-	TRBJ2-3	TRBD1	CASRGRDSNGLNTQYF	TGTGCCAGCAGGGGAAGGGACAGTAACGGCCTAAATACGCAGTATTTT
TRBV12-5	-	TRBJ2-1	TRBD1	CASGLGTGNEQFF	TGTGCTAGTGGTTTGGGGACAGGGAATGAGCAGTTCTTC
TRBV5-1	-	TRBJ2-5	TRBD1	CASSLSGTAEETQYF	TGCGCCAGCAGCTTGTCCGGGACAGCAGAAGAGACCCAGTACTTC
TRBV2	-	TRBJ2-1	TRBD2	CASRRRLAGMDEQFF	TGTGCCAGCAGAAGAAGACTAGCGGGAATGGATGAGCAGTTCTTC
TRBV4-1	once	TRBJ1-1	-	CASSQDFTRDTEAFF	TGCGCCAGCAGCCAAGATTTTACCCGGGACACTGAAGCTTTCTTT
TRBV7-9	-	TRBJ1-4	-	CASSLWQAGEKLFF	TGTGCCAGCAGCTTATGGCAGGCCGGAGAAAAACTGTTTTTT
TRBV11-2	-	TRBJ2-7	-	CASSLGGSGPNEQYF	TGTGCCAGCAGCTTAGGTGGGAGCGGTCCCAACGAGCAGTACTTC
TRBV6-6	-	TRBJ2-5	TRBD1	CASTTRDRLLQYF	TGTGCCAGCACCACTCGGGACAGGTTACTCCAGTACTTC
TRBV19	-	TRBJ1-2	TRBD1	CASSLGDSNYGYTF	TGTGCCAGTAGTCTGGGGGACAGCAACTATGGCTACACCTTC